This TCR beta chain was profiled in a study of T cells after yellow fever vaccination. One entry per CDR3 protein, called by TCRdb with MiXCR from the 5' RACE reads. Counted here are some 320,000 distinct CDR3 sequences, 3.5% to 5% occurring once; the ten biggest clones make up approximately 19%. The CDR3 covers 16 residues. The germline V gene has CDR1 SGHTA and CDR2 FQGTGA. V lost 5 bases, J lost 9 bases, and 13 bases stayed unmatched. Ten or more counts support this clonotype. Antigen unknown. Study outcomes and limitations: Clonotype sharing between CD4 and CD8 compartments was small. Within FACS-sorted repertoires, abundant clonotypes contaminating from the bulk population could be present.

The receptor was derived from a young man who received the YFV17D yellow fever vaccine. The chain carries TRBV7-3 and TRBJ1-6; 7 bases are a match to TRBD1. Here the sequenced sample was PBMCs, taken 15 days after the yellow fever booster vaccination. The CDR3 DNA is TGTGCCAGCAGCCAGACCGGCGGGAGACAGGGTTCACCCCTCCACTTT. Translating it yields CASSQTGGRQGSPLHF.